This TCR beta chain was retrieved from a study of blood T cell repertoires in COVID-19. Study as a whole: Samples taken during acute and convalescent COVID-19 were collected in the United States, Italy and Spain. Sources were T cells, B-cell-depleted T cells, or PBMCs; the material itself was cDNA or gDNA.

This CDR3 region has 14 residues. V shed 5 bases and J 7 bases; nucleotides not matched to a gene: 8. Germline CDR1 is MDHEN and CDR2 is SYDVKM. Original processing methods: Amplification from reference gene primers served as the basis for estimated nucleated cell counts. Sequencing was performed with immunoSEQ multiplex PCR; in TCRdb, only in-frame clones are kept and a portion is missing. V and J calls plus clone size are reproduced from that table; the DNA served to infer D and trimming. The table shows about 270,000 clones, with approximately 90% occurring only once. In terms of age and location, participants ranged from roughly 18 to 95 years and lived in under 30 US areas.

The rearrangement joins TRBV28 to TRBJ1-5; 7 bases line up with TRBD1. The sequence derives from a woman between 25 and 40 years old with acute COVID-19. Material for sequencing was PBMCs or T cells enriched from blood (not recorded which). CDR3 DNA sequence: TGTGCCAGCAGTCCCACGACAGGGCCCCAGCCCCAGCATTTT. Its translation is CASSPTTGPQPQHF.